This T cell receptor (beta chain) was retrieved from a study (dated by TCRdb to the mid-2010s). A note on the overall study: The study tested whether tumor-infiltrating Tregs in breast cancer are recruited from blood Tregs or converted in situ from other CD4+ T cell subsets. Points the paper makes about the study in general: Tumor-infiltrating Treg TCR alpha and beta sequences overlapped most with tumor naive CD4+ T cells, then with blood naive CD4+ T cells. The TCR gene usage of tumor memory CD4+ T cells clustered together with blood and lymph node memory CD4+ cells and with lymph node naive CD4+ cells. The validation in the larger cohort was limited to a single TCR beta V-J rearrangement instead of whole repertoires.

Full-length TCR variable regions were amplified by 5' RACE PCR using constant-region reverse primers, and then by semi-nested PCR using Nested Universal Primer A. Using the ReliaPrep RNA Cell Miniprep System, total RNA was extracted, and the SMARTer RACE 5'/3' Kit was then used to reverse transcribe the RNA into 5'RACE-ready cDNA. Full-length TCR alpha and beta libraries were barcoded with multiplex adaptors and sequenced on an Illumina MiSeq. The authors' pipeline ran thus. For each of nine subset-tissue groups, sequencing data from the five patients were pooled, and the groups were then compared using unsupervised clustering of TCR gene usage. The Morisita-Horn index, with shared sequences weighted by their contribution to each repertoire, was used to calculate repertoire similarity. TCRdb redid the processing of the public reads, applying fastp at Q25 and MiXCR, and retained in-frame beta chains. One record per CDR3 amino acid sequence lists the most common genes and DNA. The V and J calls were not made by the authors but by TCRdb's processing. This sample gives 20,000 to 25,000 distinct CDR3 sequences in total; about 29% of them show up just once. Of the sample, about 2% falls within the top ten clones.

This clonotype was counted only a few times. What this receptor recognizes is not known. Base qualities are missing; no much larger clone stands one base away. Reading the germline V gene gives CDR1 SGHVS and CDR2 FNYEAQ. V lost 4 bases and J lost 7 bases, and the count of bases not matched to a germline gene is 2. Including the terminal cysteine and phenylalanine, the CDR3 comprises 14 residues. This entry keeps only the CDR3 DNA: 42 bases, framed from base 1. The Miltenyi Naive CD4+ T Cell Isolation kit was used to purify naive CD4+ T cells, and Tregs were depleted with CD25 microbeads. Tregs, naive and memory CD4+ T cells from tumor, blood and ipsilateral draining lymph nodes of five or six breast cancer patients underwent full-length TCR alpha and beta sequencing. Tumor tissue and lymph nodes from ipsilateral axillary dissection were perfused with PBS, minced and digested with collagenase I and hyaluronidase. FACS confirmed that the sorted cell populations were more than 90% pure.

This TCR was sampled from a female donor with breast cancer. The rearranged chain carries TRBV7-6 and TRBJ2-1; 12 bases in the junction line up with TRBD2. The sample consisted of tumor-infiltrating naive CD4+ T cells sorted from the breast tumor. The intended sense of this specimen's cell subset or site label: naive CD4+ T cells, CD4+CD45RA+CD25-. The CDR3 corresponds to CASSSGTSGNEQFF. The sequenced DNA is TGTGCCAGCAGCTCCGGGACTAGCGGGAATGAGCAGTTCTTC.